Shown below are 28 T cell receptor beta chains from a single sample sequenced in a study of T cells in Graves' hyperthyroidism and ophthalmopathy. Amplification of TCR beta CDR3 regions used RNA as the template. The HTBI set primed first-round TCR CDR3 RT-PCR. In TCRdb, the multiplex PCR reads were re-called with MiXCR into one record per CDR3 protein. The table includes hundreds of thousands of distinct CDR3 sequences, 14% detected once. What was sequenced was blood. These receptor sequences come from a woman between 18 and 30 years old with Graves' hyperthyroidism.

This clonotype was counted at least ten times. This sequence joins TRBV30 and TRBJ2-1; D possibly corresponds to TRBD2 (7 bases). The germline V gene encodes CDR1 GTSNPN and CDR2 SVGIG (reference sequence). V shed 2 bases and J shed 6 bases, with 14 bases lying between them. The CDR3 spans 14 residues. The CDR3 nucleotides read TGTGCCTGGAGTCGGGTGGGAGGGGGCAATGAGCAGTTCTTC. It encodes CAWSRVGGGNEQFF.

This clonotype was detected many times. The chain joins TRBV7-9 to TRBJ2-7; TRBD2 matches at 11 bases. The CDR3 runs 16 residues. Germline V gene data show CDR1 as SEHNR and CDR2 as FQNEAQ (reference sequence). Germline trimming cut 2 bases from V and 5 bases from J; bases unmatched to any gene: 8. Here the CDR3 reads CASSLRATSGSHEQYF. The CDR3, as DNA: TGTGCCAGCAGCTTAAGGGCAACTAGCGGGAGCCACGAGCAGTACTTC.

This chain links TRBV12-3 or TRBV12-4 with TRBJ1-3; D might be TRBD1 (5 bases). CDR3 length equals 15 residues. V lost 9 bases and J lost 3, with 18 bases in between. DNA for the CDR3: TGTGCCAGTCTAAATCGACAGCCGGGTGGAAACACCATATATTTT. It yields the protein CASLNRQPGGNTIYF.

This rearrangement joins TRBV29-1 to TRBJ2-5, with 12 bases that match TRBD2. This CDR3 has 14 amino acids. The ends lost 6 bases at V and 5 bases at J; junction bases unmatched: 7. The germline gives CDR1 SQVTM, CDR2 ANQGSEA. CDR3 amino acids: CSVMRLAGEETQYF. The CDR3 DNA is TGCAGCGTCATGAGACTAGCGGGAGAGGAGACCCAGTACTTC.

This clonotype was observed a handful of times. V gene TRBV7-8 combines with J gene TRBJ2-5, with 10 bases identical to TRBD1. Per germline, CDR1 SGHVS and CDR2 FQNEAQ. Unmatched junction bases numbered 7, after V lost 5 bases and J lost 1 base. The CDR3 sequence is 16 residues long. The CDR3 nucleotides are TGTGCCAGCAGCCCCCGGGACAGGGGTTTCCAAGAGACCCAGTACTTC. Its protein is CASSPRDRGFQETQYF.

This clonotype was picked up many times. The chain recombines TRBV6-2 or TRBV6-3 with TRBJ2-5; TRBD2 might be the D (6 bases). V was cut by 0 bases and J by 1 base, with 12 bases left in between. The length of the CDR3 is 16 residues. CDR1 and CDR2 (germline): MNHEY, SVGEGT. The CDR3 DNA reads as TGTGCCAGCAGTTACTCGTCGGGAGTATCCCAAGAGACCCAGTACTTC. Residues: CASSYSSGVSQETQYF.

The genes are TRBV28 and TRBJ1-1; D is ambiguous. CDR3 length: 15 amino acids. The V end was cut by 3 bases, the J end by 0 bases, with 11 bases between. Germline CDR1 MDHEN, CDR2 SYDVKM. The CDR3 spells CASSLTPPMNTEAFF. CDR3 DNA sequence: TGTGCCAGCAGTTTGACTCCCCCGATGAACACTGAAGCTTTCTTT.

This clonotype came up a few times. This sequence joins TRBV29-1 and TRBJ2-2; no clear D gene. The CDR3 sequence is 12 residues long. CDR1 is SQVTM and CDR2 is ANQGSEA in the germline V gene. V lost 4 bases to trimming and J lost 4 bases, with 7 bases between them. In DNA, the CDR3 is TGCAGCGTTGTCCCCCCCACCGGGGAGCTGTTTTTT. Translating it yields CSVVPPTGELFF.

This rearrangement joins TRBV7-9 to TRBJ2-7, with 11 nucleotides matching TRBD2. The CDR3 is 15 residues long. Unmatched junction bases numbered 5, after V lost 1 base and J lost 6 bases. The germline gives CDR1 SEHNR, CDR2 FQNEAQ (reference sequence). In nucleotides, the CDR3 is TGTGCCAGCAGCTTAGAGGCTAGCGGGGGGTTCGAGCAGTACTTC. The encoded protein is CASSLEASGGFEQYF.

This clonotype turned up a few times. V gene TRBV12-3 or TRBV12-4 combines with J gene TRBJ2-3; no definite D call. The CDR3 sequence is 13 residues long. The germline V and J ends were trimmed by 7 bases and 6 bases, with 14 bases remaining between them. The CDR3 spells CASIPLGGDTQYF. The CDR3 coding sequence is TGTGCCAGCATCCCTCTCGGTGGCGATACGCAGTATTTT.

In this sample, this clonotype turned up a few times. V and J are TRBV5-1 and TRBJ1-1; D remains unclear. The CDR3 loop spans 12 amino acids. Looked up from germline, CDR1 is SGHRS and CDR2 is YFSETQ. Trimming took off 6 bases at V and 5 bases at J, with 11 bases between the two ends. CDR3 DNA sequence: TGCGCCAGCAACGACCCAGGAACTGAAGCTTTCTTT. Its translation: CASNDPGTEAFF.

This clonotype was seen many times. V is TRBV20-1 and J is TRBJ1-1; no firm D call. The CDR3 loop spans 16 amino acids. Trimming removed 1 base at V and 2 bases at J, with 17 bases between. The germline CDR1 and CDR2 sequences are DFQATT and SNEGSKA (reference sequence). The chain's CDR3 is CSARGEGPLSNTEAFF. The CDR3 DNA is TGCAGTGCTAGAGGAGAGGGTCCGCTTTCAAACACTGAAGCTTTCTTT.

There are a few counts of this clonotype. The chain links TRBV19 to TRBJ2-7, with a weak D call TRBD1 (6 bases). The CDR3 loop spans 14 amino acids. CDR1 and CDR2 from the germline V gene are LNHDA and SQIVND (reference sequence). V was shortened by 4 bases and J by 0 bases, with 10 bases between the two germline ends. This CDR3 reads CASSKDSLSYEQYF. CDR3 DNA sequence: TGTGCCAGTAGTAAGGACAGTCTCTCCTACGAGCAGTACTTC.

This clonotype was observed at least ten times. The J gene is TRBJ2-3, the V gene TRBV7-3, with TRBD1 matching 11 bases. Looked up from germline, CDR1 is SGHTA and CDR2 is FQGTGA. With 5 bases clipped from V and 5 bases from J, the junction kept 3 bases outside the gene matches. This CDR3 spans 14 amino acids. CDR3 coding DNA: TGTGCCAGCAGCGGACAGGGGGCGGGAGATACGCAGTATTTT. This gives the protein CASSGQGAGDTQYF.

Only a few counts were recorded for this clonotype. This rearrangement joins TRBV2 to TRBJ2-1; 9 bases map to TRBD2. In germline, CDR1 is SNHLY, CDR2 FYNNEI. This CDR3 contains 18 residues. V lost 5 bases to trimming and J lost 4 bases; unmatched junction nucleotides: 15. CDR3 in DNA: TGTGCCAGCAGTCCCAGTTACTGGAGCGGGAGGACGTACAATGAGCAGTTCTTC. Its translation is CASSPSYWSGRTYNEQFF.

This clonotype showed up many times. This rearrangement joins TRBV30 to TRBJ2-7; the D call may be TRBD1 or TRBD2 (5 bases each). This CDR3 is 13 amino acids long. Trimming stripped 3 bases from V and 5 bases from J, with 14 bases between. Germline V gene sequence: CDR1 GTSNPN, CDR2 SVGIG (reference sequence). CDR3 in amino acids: CAWSRDPSHEQYF. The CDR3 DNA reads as TGTGCCTGGAGCCGGGACCCTAGCCACGAGCAGTACTTC.

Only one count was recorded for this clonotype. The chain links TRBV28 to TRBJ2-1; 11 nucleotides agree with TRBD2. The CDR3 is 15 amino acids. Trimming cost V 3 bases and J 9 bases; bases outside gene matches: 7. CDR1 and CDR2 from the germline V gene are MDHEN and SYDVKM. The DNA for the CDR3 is TGTGCCAGCAGTTTTTTTAGCGGGAGGGGTCTTGAGCAGTTCTTC. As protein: CASSFFSGRGLEQFF.

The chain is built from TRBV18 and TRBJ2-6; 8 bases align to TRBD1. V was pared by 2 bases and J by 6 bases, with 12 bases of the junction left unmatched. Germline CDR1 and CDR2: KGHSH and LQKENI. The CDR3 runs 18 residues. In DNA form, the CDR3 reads TGTGCCAGCTCACCAATAAGTACAGGGGGGCTCGTGGCCAACGTCCTGACTTTC. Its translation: CASSPISTGGLVANVLTF. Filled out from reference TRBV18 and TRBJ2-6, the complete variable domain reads NAGVMQNPRHLVRRRGQEARLRCSPMKGHSHVYWYRQLPEEGLKFMVYLQKENIIDESGMPKERFSAEFPKEGPSILRIQQVVRGDSAAYFCASSPISTGGLVANVLTFGAGSRLTVL.

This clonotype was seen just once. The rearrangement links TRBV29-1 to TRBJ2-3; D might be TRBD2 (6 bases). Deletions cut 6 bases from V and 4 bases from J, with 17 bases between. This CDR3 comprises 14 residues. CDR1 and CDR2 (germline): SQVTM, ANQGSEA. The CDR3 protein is CSVSTGEISDTQYF. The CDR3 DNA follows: TGCAGCGTGTCCACGGGAGAGATTTCAGATACGCAGTATTTT.

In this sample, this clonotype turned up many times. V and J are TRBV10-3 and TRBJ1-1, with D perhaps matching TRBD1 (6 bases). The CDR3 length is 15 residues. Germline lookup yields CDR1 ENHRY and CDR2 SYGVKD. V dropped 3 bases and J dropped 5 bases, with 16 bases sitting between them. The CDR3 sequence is CAISDPGALNTEAFF. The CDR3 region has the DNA TGTGCCATCAGTGATCCGGGGGCGCTTAATACTGAAGCTTTCTTT.

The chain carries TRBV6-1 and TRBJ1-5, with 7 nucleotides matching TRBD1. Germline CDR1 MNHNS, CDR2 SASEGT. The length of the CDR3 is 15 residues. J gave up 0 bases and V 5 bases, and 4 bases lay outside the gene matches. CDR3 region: CASSPDRVSNQPQHF. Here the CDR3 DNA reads TGTGCCAGCAGTCCTGACAGGGTTAGCAATCAGCCCCAGCATTTT.

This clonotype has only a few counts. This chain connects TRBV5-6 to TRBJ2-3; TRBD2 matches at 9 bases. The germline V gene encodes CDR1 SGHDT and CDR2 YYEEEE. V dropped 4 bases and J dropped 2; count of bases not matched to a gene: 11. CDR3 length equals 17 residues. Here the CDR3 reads CASSDYRGLATTDTQYF. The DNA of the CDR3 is TGTGCCAGCAGCGACTATAGGGGACTAGCTACCACAGATACGCAGTATTTT. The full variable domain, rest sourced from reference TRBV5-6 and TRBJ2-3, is DAGVTQSPTHLIKTRGQQVTLRCSPKSGHDTVSWYQQALGQGPQFIFQYYEEEERQRGNFPDRFSGHQFPNYSSELNVNALLLGDSALYLCASSDYRGLATTDTQYFGPGTRLTVL.

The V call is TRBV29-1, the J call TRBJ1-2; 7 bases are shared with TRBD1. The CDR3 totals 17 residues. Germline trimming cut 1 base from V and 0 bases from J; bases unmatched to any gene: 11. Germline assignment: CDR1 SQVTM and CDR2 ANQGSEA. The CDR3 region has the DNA TGCAGCGTTGAAGGGGTCCCGGGACAGAGACCTAACTATGGCTACACCTTC. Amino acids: CSVEGVPGQRPNYGYTF.

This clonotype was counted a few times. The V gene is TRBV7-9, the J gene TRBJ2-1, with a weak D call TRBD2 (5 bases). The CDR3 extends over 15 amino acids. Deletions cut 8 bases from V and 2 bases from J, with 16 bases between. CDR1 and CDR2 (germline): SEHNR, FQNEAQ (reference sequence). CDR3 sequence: CASQEERYTYNEQFF. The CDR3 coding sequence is TGTGCCAGCCAGGAGGAGCGGTATACCTACAATGAGCAGTTCTTC.

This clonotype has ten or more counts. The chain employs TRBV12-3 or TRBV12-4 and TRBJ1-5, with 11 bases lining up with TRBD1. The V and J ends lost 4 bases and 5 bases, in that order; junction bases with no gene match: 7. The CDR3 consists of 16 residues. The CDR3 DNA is TGTGCCAGCAGTTCAGGACAGGGGGCCTCCTATCAGCCCCAGCATTTT. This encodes CASSSGQGASYQPQHF.

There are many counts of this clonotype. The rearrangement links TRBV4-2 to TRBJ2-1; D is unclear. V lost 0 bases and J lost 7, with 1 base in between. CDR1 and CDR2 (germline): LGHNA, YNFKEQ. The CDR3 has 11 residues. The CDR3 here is CASSQDNEQFF. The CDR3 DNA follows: TGTGCCAGCAGCCAAGATAATGAGCAGTTCTTC.

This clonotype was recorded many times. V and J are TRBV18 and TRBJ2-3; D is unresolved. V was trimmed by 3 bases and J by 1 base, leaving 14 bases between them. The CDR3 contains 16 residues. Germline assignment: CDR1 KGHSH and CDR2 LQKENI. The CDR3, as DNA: TGTGCCAGCTCACCGGTTCTACCTAGAGGCACAGATACGCAGTATTTT. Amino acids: CASSPVLPRGTDTQYF. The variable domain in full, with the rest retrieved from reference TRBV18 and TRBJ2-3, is NAGVMQNPRHLVRRRGQEARLRCSPMKGHSHVYWYRQLPEEGLKFMVYLQKENIIDESGMPKERFSAEFPKEGPSILRIQQVVRGDSAAYFCASSPVLPRGTDTQYFGPGTRLTVL.

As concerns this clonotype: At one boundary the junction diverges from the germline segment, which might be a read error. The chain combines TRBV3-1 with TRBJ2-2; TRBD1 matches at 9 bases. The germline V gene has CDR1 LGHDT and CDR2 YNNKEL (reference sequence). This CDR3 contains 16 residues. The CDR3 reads CASSQAGTGNAGELFF. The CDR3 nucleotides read TGTGCCAGCAGTCAAGCAGGGACAGGGAACGCCGGGGAGCTGTTTTTT.